One TCR beta chain is described in this entry. Antigen unknown. The data are from a study of T cell responses to AZD1222 COVID-19 vaccine. Sequencing was performed with immunoSEQ multiplex PCR; in TCRdb, only in-frame clones are kept and a portion is missing. The profile shows roughly 110,000 clones, around 90% of them singletons. Germline loops: CDR1 MNHEY, CDR2 SVGAGI. CDR3 length: 11 amino acids. With 10 bases removed from V and 1 base from J, the gap between germline ends came to 7 bases. Whole-study findings and limits: Receipt of two AZD1222 doses was followed by a rise in Spike-specific TCR breadth and depth. Along spike, vaccine-associated CD4 TCRs were found throughout, with dominance at 160-218 and 743-854.

The receptor was derived from an adult in good health. The material was peripheral blood, obtained on day 0 of AZD1222 vaccination. The V and J genes are TRBV6-5 and TRBJ1-1, with D uncertain. In DNA, the CDR3 is TGTGCCACCCAGAGGAACACTGAAGCTTTCTTT. Translated, it gives CATQRNTEAFF.